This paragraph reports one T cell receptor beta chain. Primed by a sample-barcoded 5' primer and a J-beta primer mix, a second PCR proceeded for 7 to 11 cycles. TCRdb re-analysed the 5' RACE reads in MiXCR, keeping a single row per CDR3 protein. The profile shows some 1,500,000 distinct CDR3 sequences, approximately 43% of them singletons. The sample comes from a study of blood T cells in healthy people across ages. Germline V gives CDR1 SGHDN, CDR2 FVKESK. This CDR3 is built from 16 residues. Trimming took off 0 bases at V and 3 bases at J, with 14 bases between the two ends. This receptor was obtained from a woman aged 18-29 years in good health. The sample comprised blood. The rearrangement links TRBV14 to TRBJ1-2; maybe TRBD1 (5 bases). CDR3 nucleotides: TGTGCCAGCAGCCAAGACGGGGGTGCGCCCGACTATGGCTACACCTTC. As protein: CASSQDGGAPDYGYTF.